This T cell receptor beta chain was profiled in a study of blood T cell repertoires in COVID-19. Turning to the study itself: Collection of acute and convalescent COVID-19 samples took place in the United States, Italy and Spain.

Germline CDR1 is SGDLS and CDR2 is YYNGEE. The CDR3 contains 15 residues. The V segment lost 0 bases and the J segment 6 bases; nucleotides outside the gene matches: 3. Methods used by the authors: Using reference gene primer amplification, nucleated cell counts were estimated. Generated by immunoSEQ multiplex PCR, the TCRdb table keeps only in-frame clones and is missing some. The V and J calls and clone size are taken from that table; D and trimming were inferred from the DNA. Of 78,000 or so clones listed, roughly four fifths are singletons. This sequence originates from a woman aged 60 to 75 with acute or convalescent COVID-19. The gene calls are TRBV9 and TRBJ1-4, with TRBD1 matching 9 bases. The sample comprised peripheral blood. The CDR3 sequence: CASSVGDREDEKLFF. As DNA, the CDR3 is TGTGCCAGCAGCGTAGGGGACAGGGAGGATGAAAAACTGTTTTTT.